This T cell receptor (beta chain) was documented in a study of CD8 T cells in ankylosing spondylitis. Study-wide results and caveats: Apparently characteristic of ankylosing spondylitis blood was a TCR beta motif (roughly eight highly homologous variants). Reported data indicate significant enrichment of disease-linked clones within matched ankylosing spondylitis synovial fluid.

Losses at the gene ends were 4 bases for V and 2 bases for J; bases not matched to a gene: 15. The CDR3 spans 18 residues. Germline CDR1 and CDR2: SGHRS and YFSETQ. As concerns this clonotype: The antigen remains undetermined.

MiXCR, applied by TCRdb to the 5' RACE reads, yields one record per CDR3 protein. This sample carries 380,000 or so distinct CDR3 sequences, 20% to 25% of them seen once, and the ten largest clones take 10% to 15%. Sequences were obtained from blood, either unsorted or a sorted T cell fraction (not recorded which). The sequence came from a male donor with ankylosing spondylitis or in good health (not recorded which). V usage is TRBV5-1 and J usage is TRBJ2-3; the match to TRBD1 covers 8 bases. DNA for the CDR3: TGCGCCAGCAGCATTCGTACCCCTGACAGGGGAATCACAGATACGCAGTATTTT. Residues: CASSIRTPDRGITDTQYF.